Presented here are 8 T cell receptor beta chains from one specimen sequenced in a study of identical twins. TCRdb fed the 5' RACE reads into MiXCR, producing one record per CDR3 protein. The table lists roughly 720,000 distinct CDR3 sequences, roughly 18% of them singletons. The same specimen was also included in a second study, on T cells expressing NK-cell markers.

The sequencing sample was made of PBMCs. These receptors were obtained from a woman aged 18-30 years in good health.

This clonotype appeared a few times. This chain connects TRBV12-3 or TRBV12-4 to TRBJ2-5, with no clear D. This CDR3 contains 12 residues. Trimming took 4 bases from V and 7 from J, leaving 10 bases between them. CDR3 in DNA: TGTGCCAGCAGTTATAGCCGAGGGACCCAGTACTTC. Its protein product is CASSYSRGTQYF.

This clonotype was counted a few times. V is TRBV6-5 and J is TRBJ1-2; perhaps TRBD1 as D (5 bases). This CDR3 is 13 amino acids long. The V gene's germline CDR1 is MNHEY and CDR2 SVGAGI. V was trimmed by 4 bases and J by 3 bases, leaving 9 bases between them. This CDR3 reads CASSLTVHYGYTF. The DNA for the CDR3 is TGTGCCAGCAGTTTGACAGTTCACTATGGCTACACCTTC.

The sample holds a few counts of this clonotype. V is TRBV5-1 and J is TRBJ2-3; D is unclear. The germline V gene encodes CDR1 SGHRS and CDR2 YFSETQ. The V and J ends lost 6 bases and 1 base respectively, with 15 bases between them. The CDR3 contains 15 residues. The CDR3 sequence: CASTPFPTGTDTQYF. DNA of the CDR3: TGCGCCAGCACCCCCTTTCCTACTGGCACAGATACGCAGTATTTT.

The chain is built from TRBV29-1 and TRBJ2-7, with TRBD2 matching over 7 bases. Trimming took 5 bases from V and 3 from J; bases not matched to a gene: 16. Per the germline V gene, CDR1 is SQVTM and CDR2 is ANQGSEA. This CDR3 is 16 amino acids long. The CDR3 spells CSVLGGAGVARYEQYF. CDR3 sequence (DNA): TGCAGCGTTCTTGGAGGTGCGGGAGTTGCCCGCTACGAGCAGTACTTC.

The genes are TRBV15 and TRBJ2-2; D is undetermined. The CDR3 is made up of 15 amino acids. With 4 bases removed from V and 3 bases from J, the gap between germline ends came to 12 bases. Germline values: CDR1 LNHNV, CDR2 YYDKDF (reference sequence). This CDR3 is CATSNRQRDTGELFF. The CDR3 DNA sequence: TGTGCCACCAGCAACCGACAAAGGGACACCGGGGAGCTGTTTTTT.

CDR3 loop: CASKTAASLRDSPLHF. CDR3 nucleotides: TGCGCCAGCAAGACCGCCGCCAGCCTGAGGGATTCACCCCTCCACTTT. The J gene is TRBJ1-6, the V gene TRBV5-1; D gene uncertain. Germline CDR1 SGHRS, CDR2 YFSETQ. Trimming removed 6 bases at V and 8 bases at J, with 21 bases between. The CDR3 spans 16 residues. Drawing the rest from reference TRBV5-1 and TRBJ1-6, the complete variable domain is KAGVTQTPRYLIKTRGQQVTLSCSPISGHRSVSWYQQTPGQGLQFLFEYFSETQRNKGNFPGRFSGRQFSNSRSEMNVSTLELGDSALYLCASKTAASLRDSPLHFGNGTRLTVT.

The V gene is TRBV7-6, the J gene TRBJ2-2; D not certain. Trimming removed 0 bases from V and 6 bases from J, with 11 bases in between. This CDR3 spans 15 amino acids. Germline loops: CDR1 SGHVS, CDR2 FNYEAQ. The CDR3 loop is CASSLAPAAAGELFF. The CDR3 region has the DNA TGTGCCAGCAGCTTAGCGCCGGCTGCTGCCGGGGAGCTGTTTTTT.

The V call is TRBV15, the J call TRBJ1-1, with 8 nucleotides matching TRBD1. Germline values: CDR1 LNHNV, CDR2 YYDKDF (reference sequence). The V segment lost 1 base and the J segment 7 bases; nucleotides outside the gene matches: 5. This CDR3 has 14 amino acids. CDR3 DNA sequence: TGTGCCACCAGCAGAGGGACAGGGTGGAGTGAAGCTTTCTTT. Amino acids: CATSRGTGWSEAFF.